A single sample is the source of the 8 T cell receptor beta chains below, sequenced in a study of OX40 agonist ivuxolimab in advanced cancers. Some clones are missing from TCRdb's copy, which holds only in-frame ones; the method was immunoSEQ multiplex PCR. The sample carries tens of thousands of clones, roughly nine tenths recorded once. Specimen: CD4+ or CD8+ T cells sorted from blood, collected in a trial of the OX40 agonist ivuxolimab. These receptors originate from an adult with an advanced solid tumor such as melanoma, head and neck, liver or kidney cancer.

This chain connects TRBV9 to TRBJ2-3; D ambiguous. This CDR3 has 13 residues. The V and J ends lost 10 bases and 0 bases respectively, with 12 bases between them. In germline, CDR1 is SGDLS, CDR2 YYNGEE. CDR3 DNA sequence: TGTGCCGGCCCGAAGGCCAGCACAGATACGCAGTATTTT. It yields the protein CAGPKASTDTQYF.

This clone was seen a few times. The rearrangement uses TRBV6-1 and TRBJ1-2; 10 bases line up with TRBD1. The CDR3 consists of 14 residues. The V and J ends lost 1 base and 7 bases, in that order; junction bases with no gene match: 3. Germline lookup yields CDR1 MNHNS and CDR2 SASEGT. CDR3 coding DNA: TGTGCCAGCAGTGAAGTGACAGGGGGCTCTGGCTACACCTTC. Its translation: CASSEVTGGSGYTF.

The chain is built from TRBV9 and TRBJ2-1; the D call may be TRBD1 or TRBD2 (5 bases each). CDR3 length equals 15 residues. Between the trimmed V and J ends, which lost 3 bases and 8 bases, there was a span of 18 bases. CDR1 is SGDLS and CDR2 is YYNGEE in the germline V gene. CDR3 sequence: CASSERDARFDEQFF. The CDR3 region has the DNA TGTGCCAGCAGCGAGAGGGACGCACGCTTCGATGAGCAGTTCTTC.

The V and J genes are TRBV29-1 and TRBJ1-2, with TRBD1 identical over 8 bases. Losses at the gene ends were 5 bases for V and 6 bases for J; bases not matched to a gene: 5. This CDR3 spans 12 amino acids. The germline V gene has CDR1 SQVTM and CDR2 ANQGSEA. The CDR3 loop reads CSVYHRGDGYTF. The CDR3 DNA reads TGCAGCGTTTACCACAGGGGGGATGGCTACACCTTC.

The rearrangement links TRBV6-1 to TRBJ2-7; 11 bases agree with TRBD1. The junction had 11 bases not matched to a gene; V was cut back by 2 bases and J by 2 bases. Germline CDR1 reads MNHNS; CDR2 reads SASEGT. The CDR3 contains 18 residues. The DNA for the CDR3 is TGTGCCAGCAGTGAAATTGGGGCAGGGACAGGGGGTACCTACGAGCAGTACTTC. It codes for CASSEIGAGTGGTYEQYF.

The chain has TRBV11-2 and TRBJ2-7; D assignment may be TRBD1 or TRBD2 (5 bases each). Looked up from germline, CDR1 is SGHAT and CDR2 is FQNNGV. The V end was cut by 2 bases, the J end by 3 bases, with 20 bases between. The length of the CDR3 is 17 residues. Here the CDR3 DNA reads TGTGCCAGCAGCTTATCAACGCACGGGGCCGCATACTACGAGCAGTACTTC. Translating gives CASSLSTHGAAYYEQYF.

This sequence joins TRBV29-1 and TRBJ2-7, with a weak D call TRBD2 (5 bases). This CDR3 is 15 amino acids long. Trimming cost V 2 bases and J 7 bases, with 21 bases left between them. The germline gives CDR1 SQVTM, CDR2 ANQGSEA. CDR3 loop: CSVEWETMAGMEQYF. In DNA, the CDR3 is TGCAGCGTTGAATGGGAGACAATGGCCGGGATGGAGCAGTACTTC.

The CDR3 loop is CASSLTPEGGETQYF. DNA of the CDR3: TGTGCCAGCAGCTTAACCCCAGAGGGTGGCGAGACCCAGTACTTC. The V and J genes are TRBV11-2 and TRBJ2-5; a weak D match, TRBD2 (5 bases). This CDR3 contains 15 residues. Trimming took 2 bases from V and 5 from J, leaving 15 bases between them. Germline loops: CDR1 SGHAT, CDR2 FQNNGV.